The 28 T cell receptor beta chains presented below share a single source sample, sequenced in a study of T cells in Graves' hyperthyroidism and ophthalmopathy. TCR beta CDR3 region amplification was performed from RNA transcripts. The primer set for the first-round RT-PCR of the TCR CDR3 was HTBI. MiXCR, applied by TCRdb to the multiplex PCR reads, yields one record per CDR3 protein. This table holds hundreds of thousands of distinct CDR3 sequences, 12% to 15% found once. Sequenced sample: blood. The receptors were gathered from a woman younger than 35 with Graves' hyperthyroidism.

This clonotype came up many times. This chain uses TRBV2 with TRBJ2-1; no firm D call. The ends were cut back, 5 bases at V and 6 bases at J, with 23 bases in the middle. This CDR3 has 17 amino acids. Germline-derived CDR1 and CDR2 are SNHLY and FYNNEI. Here the CDR3 DNA reads TGTGCCAGCAGTCCTCCATCAAGGAGACCCTCCGGCAATGAGCAGTTCTTC. Its protein product is CASSPPSRRPSGNEQFF.

In its sample, this clonotype was seen a few times. A junction end diverges from the germline sequence, so it may reflect a read error. The chain links TRBV29-1 to TRBJ1-2; D perhaps matches TRBD1 (6 bases). From germline, CDR1 is SQVTM and CDR2 ANQGSEA. The CDR3 runs to 14 residues. The CDR3 loop is CSGQRGGGNYSYTF. CDR3 nucleotide sequence: TGCAGCGGGCAAAGAGGGGGAGGGAACTATAGCTACACCTTC. Full variable domain (rest looked up from reference TRBV29-1 and TRBJ1-2): SAVISQKPSRDICQRGTSLTIQCQVDSQVTMMFWYRQQPGQSLTLIATANQGSEATYESGFVIDKFPISRPNLTFSTLTVSNMSPEDSSIYLCSGQRGGGNYSYTFGSGTRLTVV.

The CDR3 sequence: CASSQDQLSGQPQHF. For the CDR3, the DNA is TGCGCCAGCAGCCAAGATCAACTATCCGGCCAGCCCCAGCATTTT. The chain links TRBV4-1 to TRBJ1-5; D call uncertain. The germline V and J ends were trimmed by 0 bases and 7 bases, with 13 bases remaining between them. The CDR3 has 15 residues. Germline lookup yields CDR1 MGHRA and CDR2 YSYEKL.

This clonotype showed up many times. The chain uses TRBV28 and TRBJ1-1, with D possibly being TRBD1 (5 bases). CDR1 is MDHEN, CDR2 SYDVKM, per germline. This CDR3 has 15 residues. Between the trimmed V and J ends, which lost 1 base and 0 bases, there was a span of 9 bases. CDR3 amino acids: CASSLSGLMNTEAFF. The CDR3 nucleotides read TGTGCCAGCAGTTTATCGGGACTAATGAACACTGAAGCTTTCTTT.

The chain employs TRBV20-1 and TRBJ2-7; 7 positions agree with TRBD1. This CDR3 is built from 16 residues. V shed 6 bases and J 7 bases; nucleotides not matched to a gene: 21. The germline gives CDR1 DFQATT, CDR2 SNEGSKA (reference sequence). CDR3 region: CSAVLTGLGYRGEQYF. CDR3 nucleotides: TGCAGTGCGGTACTGACAGGGTTGGGGTATCGTGGTGAGCAGTACTTC.

The sample holds many counts of this clonotype. This chain joins TRBV5-8 and TRBJ1-3; D remains unclear. Trimming took 9 bases from V and 4 from J, leaving 23 bases between them. This CDR3 has 16 residues. CDR1 is SGHTS, CDR2 YDEGEE, per germline. The CDR3, as DNA: TGTGCCACCCCCTCGGCCCCCGCAGTCTCAGGAAACACCATATATTTT. Translation: CATPSAPAVSGNTIYF.

This clonotype was picked up many times. The V gene is TRBV24-1, the J gene TRBJ2-1; 11 bases are shared with TRBD2. The trim removed 3 bases at V and 0 bases at J, leaving 12 bases unmatched. CDR1 KGHDR and CDR2 SFDVKD come from the germline V gene. The CDR3 loop spans 20 amino acids. The CDR3 nucleotides read TGTGCCACCAGTGATCCCAGTAGTAGCGGGAGGGGAAGCTCCTACAATGAGCAGTTCTTC. Its translation is CATSDPSSSGRGSSYNEQFF.

This clonotype was found many times. The chain uses TRBV7-9 and TRBJ1-1; 7 nucleotides match TRBD1. Germline V lookup: CDR1 SEHNR, CDR2 FQNEAQ (reference sequence). This CDR3 is built from 15 residues. V gave up 5 bases and J gave up 0 bases; unmatched junction bases: 6. CDR3 in amino acids: CASSPGDSMNTEAFF. The CDR3 DNA reads TGTGCCAGCAGCCCTGGGGACAGCATGAACACTGAAGCTTTCTTT.

This clonotype was observed at least ten times. The V and J genes are TRBV30 and TRBJ1-1; D uncertain. The CDR3 has 11 amino acids. V was shortened by 1 base and J by 8 bases, with 8 bases between the two germline ends. Germline values: CDR1 GTSNPN, CDR2 SVGIG (reference sequence). CDR3 loop: CAWSAQTEAFF. The CDR3 nucleotides are TGTGCCTGGAGTGCCCAGACCGAAGCTTTCTTT.

A remark on this clonotype: A much larger clone differs from this one at a single base, so this may be a read error. Lacking the conserved final phenylalanine or tryptophan, this CDR3 likely reflects a read error. The rearrangement links TRBV30 to TRBJ1-2, with D hard to call. V gave up 1 base and J gave up 0 bases, with 9 bases separating them. CDR1 and CDR2 from the germline V gene are GTSNPN and SVGIG (reference sequence). This CDR3 comprises 14 residues. CDR3 nucleotide sequence: TGTGCCTGGAGTGAAGACACCCCTAACTATGGCTACACCTTG. Protein: CAWSEDTPNYGYTL.

To note about this clonotype: A much bigger clone sits one base away, suggesting this may be a read error. The V and J genes are TRBV20-1 and TRBJ2-1, with D uncertain. Matching the DNA end better, TRBJ2-7 makes the J call doubtful. The CDR3 spans 13 residues. Per germline, CDR1 DFQATT and CDR2 SNEGSKA (reference sequence). In nucleotides, the CDR3 is TGCAATGCTAGAGTAAGCACGGCGAATGAGCAGTACTTC. Translation gives CNARVSTANEQYF.

Worth noting for this clonotype: A much larger clone sits a single nucleotide away, making a read error possible. The CDR3 sequence: CASSSQGGGGELLF. DNA of the CDR3: TGTGCCAGCAGTTCTCAGGGAGGGGGCGGGGAGCTGCTTTTT. The V and J genes are TRBV2 and TRBJ2-2, with D possibly being TRBD1 or TRBD2 (7 bases each). The germline V gene encodes CDR1 SNHLY and CDR2 FYNNEI. The CDR3 loop spans 14 amino acids.

In its sample, this clonotype was seen a few times. This chain links TRBV12-3 or TRBV12-4 with TRBJ2-7; 12 bases agree with TRBD2. CDR3 size: 16 residues. The V and J ends lost 5 bases and 2 bases, in that order; junction bases with no gene match: 7. The CDR3 nucleotides are TGTGCCAGCAGTCCGGACCTAGCGGGAGGGCCCTACGAGCAGTACTTC. Encoded protein: CASSPDLAGGPYEQYF.

This clonotype was seen at least ten times. The gene calls are TRBV7-2 and TRBJ2-4; the match to TRBD1 covers 7 bases. This CDR3 is built from 16 residues. The J segment lost 0 bases and the V segment lost 5 bases, leaving 7 bases of the junction unmatched. The germline V gene has CDR1 SGHTA and CDR2 FQGNSA. The CDR3 is CASSPRQGRAKNIQYF. The DNA for the CDR3 is TGTGCCAGCAGCCCGAGACAGGGTCGAGCCAAAAACATTCAGTACTTC. The whole variable domain, filled in from reference TRBV7-2 and TRBJ2-4, reads GAGVSQSPSNKVTEKGKDVELRCDPISGHTALYWYRQSLGQGLEFLIYFQGNSAPDKSGLPSDRFSAERTGGSVSTLTIQRTQQEDSAVYLCASSPRQGRAKNIQYFGAGTRLSVL.

The V gene is TRBV27, the J gene TRBJ2-5; 7 bases match TRBD2. This CDR3 contains 15 residues. V lost 6 bases and J lost 2; bases outside the gene matches: 9. Germline V gene sequence: CDR1 MNHEY, CDR2 SMNVEV (reference sequence). Here the CDR3 DNA reads TGTGCCAGCAGCCCCTGGGGGGGTGAGCAAGAGACCCAGTACTTC. Translating it yields CASSPWGGEQETQYF.

This clonotype has only a few counts. The V gene is TRBV7-9, the J gene TRBJ2-7; D is possibly TRBD2 (6 bases). V was cut by 8 bases and J by 5 bases, with 16 bases left in between. Germline CDR1 and CDR2: SEHNR and FQNEAQ (reference sequence). The CDR3 is 13 residues long. The CDR3 nucleotides are TGTGCCAGCGGGTCGGGAGCCGGGGACGAGCAGTACTTC. Its protein product is CASGSGAGDEQYF. Together with reference TRBV7-9 and TRBJ2-7, the CDR3 gives the full variable domain: DTGVSQNPRHKITKRGQNVTFRCDPISEHNRLYWYRQTLGQGPEFLTYFQNEAQLEKSRLLSDRFSAERPKGSFSTLEIQRTEQGDSAMYLCASGSGAGDEQYFGPGTRLTVT.

The sample holds many counts of this clonotype. The V call is TRBV11-2, the J call TRBJ2-5, with 11 bases fitting TRBD2. With 5 bases clipped from V and 11 bases from J, the junction kept 4 bases outside the gene matches. CDR3 length: 12 residues. Germline V gene sequence: CDR1 SGHAT, CDR2 FQNNGV. The CDR3 coding sequence is TGTGCCAGCAGCGGACTAGCGGGCCTTCAGTACTTC. This translates into CASSGLAGLQYF. Full variable domain (outside the CDR3, taken from reference TRBV11-2 and TRBJ2-5): EAGVAQSPRYKIIEKRQSVAFWCNPISGHATLYWYQQILGQGPKLLIQFQNNGVVDDSQLPKDRFSAERLKGVDSTLKIQPAKLEDSAVYLCASSGLAGLQYFGPGTRLLVL.

The chain combines TRBV12-3 or TRBV12-4 with TRBJ2-7, with 7 bases matching TRBD1. V dropped 6 bases and J dropped 7; count of bases not matched to a gene: 9. The CDR3 contains 13 residues. CDR3 coding DNA: TGTGCCAGCAGACCGACAGGGCCTCTGGAGCAGTACTTC. Protein product: CASRPTGPLEQYF.

This chain links TRBV9 with TRBJ2-3; D remains unclear. Trimming removed 3 bases from V and 6 bases from J, with 17 bases in between. The CDR3 covers 15 residues. Germline CDR1 reads SGDLS; CDR2 reads YYNGEE. CDR3 loop: CASSDVGSLRDTQYF. The CDR3 nucleotides read TGTGCCAGCAGCGATGTGGGGTCATTGCGGGATACGCAGTATTTT.

This clonotype occurred many times. V and J are TRBV3-1 and TRBJ2-2; D is undetermined. Germline-derived CDR1 and CDR2 are LGHDT and YNNKEL (reference sequence). V lost 0 bases and J lost 4, with 9 bases in between. The CDR3 covers 15 residues. CDR3 loop: CASSQEVPLTGELFF. The CDR3, as DNA: TGTGCCAGCAGCCAAGAGGTTCCCCTCACCGGGGAGCTGTTTTTT. The complete variable domain, with remaining parts taken from reference TRBV3-1 and TRBJ2-2, reads DTAVSQTPKYLVTQMGNDKSIKCEQNLGHDTMYWYKQDSKKFLKIMFSYNNKELIINETVPNRFSPKSPDKAHLNLHINSLELGDSAVYFCASSQEVPLTGELFFGEGSRLTVL.

This clonotype came up many times. The V gene is TRBV20-1, the J gene TRBJ1-2; 7 bases are a match to TRBD1. V gave up 5 bases and J gave up 7 bases; unmatched junction bases: 10. This CDR3 is built from 13 residues. The V gene's germline CDR1 is DFQATT and CDR2 SNEGSKA (reference sequence). This CDR3 reads CSAPPTGEGGYTF. For the CDR3, the DNA is TGCAGTGCTCCACCAACAGGGGAGGGTGGCTACACCTTC.

The rearrangement links TRBV20-1 to TRBJ1-2; D not certain. The CDR3 runs 13 residues. Germline CDR1 and CDR2: DFQATT and SNEGSKA (reference sequence). Trimming left V 6 bases short and J 0 bases short, with 11 bases between. CDR3 loop: CSARPDANYGYTF. CDR3 bases: TGCAGTGCCCGGCCAGATGCTAACTATGGCTACACCTTC.

This clonotype was seen ten or more times. The rearrangement uses TRBV5-6 and TRBJ2-3; 9 nucleotides match TRBD2. Germline CDR1 reads SGHDT; CDR2 reads YYEEEE. V shed 4 bases and J 0 bases; nucleotides not matched to a gene: 3. This CDR3 has 15 amino acids. CDR3 coding DNA: TGTGCCAGCAGCGATACTAGCGGGAGCACAGATACGCAGTATTTT. Its translation: CASSDTSGSTDTQYF. Combining the CDR3 with reference TRBV5-6 and TRBJ2-3 gives the whole variable domain DAGVTQSPTHLIKTRGQQVTLRCSPKSGHDTVSWYQQALGQGPQFIFQYYEEEERQRGNFPDRFSGHQFPNYSSELNVNALLLGDSALYLCASSDTSGSTDTQYFGPGTRLTVL.

The gene calls are TRBV27 and TRBJ2-2; 8 bases map to TRBD1. Germline V lookup: CDR1 MNHEY, CDR2 SMNVEV (reference sequence). This CDR3 spans 16 amino acids. The V segment lost 6 bases and the J segment 3 bases; nucleotides outside the gene matches: 9. The CDR3 sequence is CASRPLGQGYTGELFF. The CDR3 DNA reads as TGTGCCAGCAGACCTTTAGGACAGGGTTACACCGGGGAGCTGTTTTTT.

This clonotype was seen a handful of times. The rearrangement joins TRBV7-2 to TRBJ2-5, with 13 bases identical to TRBD2. Germline CDR1 reads SGHTA; CDR2 reads FQGNSA. After removal of 5 bases from V and 5 bases from J, the junction contained 8 bases not matched to a gene. The CDR3 extends over 16 amino acids. Here the CDR3 DNA reads TGTGCCAGCAGCCCCCAACTAGCGGGAGGGCCCGAGACCCAGTACTTC. Protein product: CASSPQLAGGPETQYF.

This clonotype came up many times. V usage is TRBV2 and J usage is TRBJ1-2; perhaps TRBD1 as D (5 bases). V lost 10 bases to trimming and J lost 4 bases, with 19 bases between them. The CDR3 spans 14 residues. CDR1 is SNHLY and CDR2 is FYNNEI in the germline V gene. The CDR3 here is CANSRELDRYGYTF. CDR3 bases: TGTGCCAACTCCAGGGAACTCGATCGCTATGGCTACACCTTC.

V and J are TRBV19 and TRBJ1-1; tentative D call: TRBD1 (6 bases). Germline CDR1 and CDR2: LNHDA and SQIVND (reference sequence). This CDR3 region has 14 residues. V was clipped by 4 bases and J by 2 bases, with 11 bases between them. The CDR3 loop reads CASSTPGVNTEAFF. As DNA, the CDR3 is TGTGCCAGTAGTACTCCAGGGGTCAACACTGAAGCTTTCTTT.

This clonotype was observed many times. This sequence joins TRBV9 and TRBJ2-1; D is perhaps TRBD1 (5 bases). This CDR3 region has 14 residues. In germline, CDR1 is SGDLS, CDR2 YYNGEE. V was trimmed by 0 bases and J by 10 bases, leaving 14 bases between them. The CDR3 bases are TGTGCCAGCAGCGTAGCCCCAGGGCCCCACGAGCAGTTCTTC. This encodes CASSVAPGPHEQFF. Supplemented by reference TRBV9 and TRBJ2-1, the full variable domain reads DSGVTQTPKHLITATGQRVTLRCSPRSGDLSVYWYQQSLDQGLQFLIQYYNGEERAKGNILERFSAQQFPDLHSELNLSSLELGDSALYFCASSVAPGPHEQFFGPGTRLTVL.